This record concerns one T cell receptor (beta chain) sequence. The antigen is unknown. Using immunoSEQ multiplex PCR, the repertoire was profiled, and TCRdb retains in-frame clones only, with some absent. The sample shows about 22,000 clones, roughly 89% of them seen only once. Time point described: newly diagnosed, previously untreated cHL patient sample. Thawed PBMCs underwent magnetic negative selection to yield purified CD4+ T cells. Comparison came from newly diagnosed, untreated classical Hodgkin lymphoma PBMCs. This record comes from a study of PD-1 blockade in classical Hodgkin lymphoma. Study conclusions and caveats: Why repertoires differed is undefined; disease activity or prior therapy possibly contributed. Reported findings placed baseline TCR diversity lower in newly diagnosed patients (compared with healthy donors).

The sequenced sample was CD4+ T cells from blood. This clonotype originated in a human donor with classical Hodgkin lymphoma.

In DNA, the CDR3 is TGCGCCAGCAGCCAAGATAAGACAGGACAGGGGGCCCGAAATGAGCAGTTCTTC. Amino acid sequence: CASSQDKTGQGARNEQFF. V gene TRBV4-3 combines with J gene TRBJ2-1; 11 positions match TRBD1. V shed 0 bases, J shed 7 bases, and the junction held 11 bases outside the gene matches. Germline-derived CDR1 and CDR2 are LGHNA and YSLEER. The CDR3 has 18 amino acids.